This T cell receptor beta chain was captured by sequencing in a study of cytomegalovirus exposure and HLA in healthy donors. Regarding the study as a whole: Overall, about 160 TCR beta chains were annotated as cytomegalovirus-associated.

Note on this clone: The antigen is not known.

PCR used 60 Vbeta primers and 13 Jbeta primers. Clones were read by immunoSEQ multiplex PCR, and TCRdb kept only the in-frame ones, dropping some. This sample has 160,000 or so clones, with approximately 81% found just once. This receptor was identified in a man younger than 40 in good health and CMV-seronegative. Input material: PBMCs.

This CDR3 is CASSLPITEAFF. For the CDR3, the DNA is TGTGCCAGCAGTTTACCTATTACTGAAGCTTTCTTT. This chain connects TRBV28 to TRBJ1-1; D ambiguous. The CDR3 has 12 residues. Germline-derived CDR1 and CDR2 are MDHEN and SYDVKM. Trimming pared 2 bases from V and 5 bases from J, leaving 6 bases between.